The subject of this entry is one TCR beta chain. TCRdb fed the 5' RACE reads into MiXCR, producing one record per CDR3 protein. The sample includes 450,000 or so distinct CDR3 sequences, 14% seen only once; the top ten take around 0.48%. The data were obtained in a study of identical twins. Germline CDR1 and CDR2: SGHVS and FQNEAQ. The CDR3 extends over 15 amino acids. V lost 5 bases, J lost 2 bases, and 16 bases lay in between. This same sample was also taken into another study, of yellow fever vaccine responses in identical twins.

The sequencing input was CD4+ T cells sorted from blood. The TCR was taken from a woman younger than 30 in good health. The chain combines TRBV7-8 with TRBJ2-7; D may be TRBD1 or TRBD2 (5 bases each). The CDR3 protein is CASSPDIGATYEQYF. DNA of the CDR3: TGTGCCAGCAGCCCTGATATCGGGGCCACCTACGAGCAGTACTTC.